This T cell receptor (beta chain) is from a study of T-cell reconstitution after alpha-beta-depleted transplantation in children. For TCRbeta, the library was prepared with unique molecular identifiers. TCRdb processed the PCR reads anew with MiXCR; each CDR3 protein has one entry. The table has about 340,000 distinct CDR3 sequences, about a tenth seen once. Deletions cut 0 bases from V and 4 bases from J, with 22 bases between. CDR3 length: 19 residues. Germline loops: CDR1 SGHAT, CDR2 FQDESV (reference sequence). The rearrangement joins TRBV11-1 to TRBJ2-1, with TRBD1 as a possible D gene (5 bases). The origin of this receptor is a human donor who donated a stem cell graft to a child with acute lymphoblastic leukemia. The sequenced sample was PBMCs from the stem cell graft donor, obtained from the stem cell graft. CDR3 sequence: CASSLALGRTRALYNEQFF. The CDR3 nucleotides read TGTGCCAGCAGCTTAGCGCTTGGGCGAACCAGGGCCCTATACAATGAGCAGTTCTTC.